The clone carrying this TCR beta chain was seen only a few times. Its antigen is as yet unknown. TCRdb reprocessed the 5' RACE reads via MiXCR and lists one record per CDR3 protein. The sample records roughly 370,000 distinct CDR3 sequences, around 22% being singletons. This sample was included in a study of CD8 T cells in ankylosing spondylitis. The study, taken as a whole, reports: Peripheral blood samples showed relatively rare disease-linked clones, and these clones were CD8+. Certain motif variants had earlier been reported in reactive arthritis synovial fluid and blood. Seemingly distinctive of ankylosing spondylitis blood was a TCR beta motif formed by eight highly homologous variants.

The V gene's germline CDR1 is SGHRS and CDR2 YFSETQ. The CDR3 is made up of 13 amino acids. Deletions cut 0 bases from V and 6 bases from J, with 7 bases between. The receptor comes from a male donor with ankylosing spondylitis. V gene TRBV5-1 combines with J gene TRBJ2-1; D unresolved. The sequenced material came from blood, either unsorted or a sorted T cell fraction (not recorded which). CDR3 coding DNA: TGCGCCAGCAGCTTGGTCAATCCCAATGAGCAGTTCTTC. Translation gives CASSLVNPNEQFF. The full variable domain, its missing parts supplied by reference TRBV5-1 and TRBJ2-1, is KAGVTQTPRYLIKTRGQQVTLSCSPISGHRSVSWYQQTPGQGLQFLFEYFSETQRNKGNFPGRFSGRQFSNSRSEMNVSTLELGDSALYLCASSLVNPNEQFFGPGTRLTVL.